This is a list of T cell receptor beta chains from one sample in a study of breast tumors, draining lymph nodes, adjacent tissues. Each CDR3 protein is one row after TCRdb ran MiXCR on the multiplex PCR reads. The table shows tens of thousands of distinct CDR3 sequences, with more than 25% occurring only once. Sequencing was carried out using axillary lymph node tissue. The source of these receptors is a female donor with breast cancer. Some clones in this sample may be carry-over from other donors' samples. Both conserved end residues are part of each CDR3. The D gene is left open where the match is weak. Some rows mark clone size as missing; the rest say once, few, many or name a class of expanded clone.

d_call: TRBD1
clone_size: -
v_call: TRBV25-1
j_call: TRBJ2-7
cdr3_aa: CASSESGQGQYEQYF
cdr3_nt: TGTGCCAGCAGTGAATCAGGACAGGGTCAGTACGAGCAGTACTTC

d_call: -
clone_size: -
v_call: TRBV11-2
j_call: TRBJ2-1
cdr3_aa: CAGSLIGGTPHEQFF
cdr3_nt: TGTGCCGGCAGCTTAATTGGCGGGACTCCCCATGAGCAGTTCTTC

d_call: -
clone_size: -
v_call: TRBV19
j_call: TRBJ2-7
cdr3_aa: CASSTSKLVGEQYF
cdr3_nt: TGTGCCAGTAGTACCTCGAAACTAGTCGGGGAGCAGTACTTC

d_call: TRBD2
clone_size: -
v_call: TRBV20-1
j_call: TRBJ2-1
cdr3_aa: CSAREGGSDGGEQFF
cdr3_nt: TGCAGTGCTAGAGAGGGCGGGAGCGATGGGGGTGAGCAGTTCTTC

d_call: TRBD2
clone_size: many
v_call: TRBV10-2
j_call: TRBJ2-7
cdr3_aa: CASSDGTSGRGYEQYF
cdr3_nt: TGCGCCAGCAGTGACGGTACTAGCGGGAGGGGTTACGAGCAGTACTTC

d_call: TRBD2
clone_size: -
v_call: TRBV7-8
j_call: TRBJ2-7
cdr3_aa: CASSQWLAGIQQYF
cdr3_nt: TGTGCCAGCAGCCAGTGGCTAGCGGGAATCCAGCAGTACTTC

d_call: TRBD2
clone_size: many
v_call: TRBV7-8
j_call: TRBJ2-1
cdr3_aa: CASSLAGGRGNEQFF
cdr3_nt: TGTGCCAGCAGCCTAGCGGGAGGGCGGGGGAACGAGCAGTTCTTC

d_call: TRBD1
clone_size: many
v_call: TRBV4-1
j_call: TRBJ1-5
cdr3_aa: CASSLRDRSDQPQHF
cdr3_nt: TGCGCCAGCAGCCTCCGGGACAGGTCAGATCAGCCCCAGCATTTT

d_call: -
clone_size: few
v_call: TRBV7-2
j_call: TRBJ1-1
cdr3_aa: CASSPARGRTEAFF
cdr3_nt: TGTGCCAGCAGCCCTGCACGGGGAAGGACTGAAGCTTTCTTT

d_call: TRBD1
clone_size: many
v_call: TRBV19
j_call: TRBJ2-5
cdr3_aa: CASSVTGVGETQYF
cdr3_nt: TGTGCCAGTAGTGTTACAGGGGTTGGAGAGACCCAGTACTTC

d_call: -
clone_size: many
v_call: TRBV5-4
j_call: TRBJ2-7
cdr3_aa: CASSLSGTYEQYF
cdr3_nt: TGTGCCAGCAGCTTAAGCGGAACCTACGAGCAGTACTTC

d_call: -
clone_size: many
v_call: TRBV25-1
j_call: TRBJ1-2
cdr3_aa: CASSDPRGANYGYTF
cdr3_nt: TGTGCCAGCAGTGACCCCCGGGGCGCAAACTATGGCTACACCTTC

d_call: -
clone_size: many
v_call: TRBV7-2
j_call: TRBJ2-3
cdr3_aa: CASSLAHSDTQYF
cdr3_nt: TGTGCCAGCAGCCTAGCCCATTCAGATACGCAGTATTTT

d_call: TRBD1
clone_size: many
v_call: TRBV12-3/TRBV12-4
j_call: TRBJ2-2
cdr3_aa: CASRHRDSVTGELFF
cdr3_nt: TGTGCCAGCAGACACCGGGACAGCGTAACCGGGGAGCTGTTTTTT

d_call: -
clone_size: -
v_call: TRBV6-6
j_call: TRBJ1-5
cdr3_aa: CASREPGERYNEPQHF
cdr3_nt: TGTGCCAGCAGGGAACCAGGGGAGAGGTACAATGAGCCCCAGCATTTT

d_call: -
clone_size: many
v_call: TRBV5-8
j_call: TRBJ2-2
cdr3_aa: CASSWDLDTGELFF
cdr3_nt: TGTGCCAGCAGCTGGGACTTAGACACCGGGGAGCTGTTTTTT

d_call: -
clone_size: many
v_call: TRBV7-9
j_call: TRBJ2-7
cdr3_aa: CASSPGVHEQYF
cdr3_nt: TGTGCCAGCAGTCCGGGAGTACACGAGCAGTACTTC

d_call: -
clone_size: -
v_call: TRBV19
j_call: TRBJ1-2
cdr3_aa: CASSPGGLDYGYTF
cdr3_nt: TGTGCCAGTAGTCCGGGGGGCTTGGACTATGGCTACACCTTC

d_call: -
clone_size: many
v_call: TRBV3-1
j_call: TRBJ2-1
cdr3_aa: CASSFFNEQFF
cdr3_nt: TGTGCCAGCTCGTTTTTCAATGAGCAGTTCTTC

d_call: TRBD2
clone_size: many
v_call: TRBV20-1
j_call: TRBJ2-1
cdr3_aa: CSALFAGGAQFF
cdr3_nt: TGCAGTGCTCTTTTCGCGGGGGGGGCGCAGTTCTTC

d_call: -
clone_size: many
v_call: TRBV30
j_call: TRBJ2-7
cdr3_aa: CAWSLAGLGEQYF
cdr3_nt: TGTGCCTGGAGCCTGGCGGGGTTGGGCGAGCAGTACTTC

d_call: -
clone_size: -
v_call: TRBV9
j_call: TRBJ1-6
cdr3_aa: CAGSVAVQGLSPPHF
cdr3_nt: TGTGCCGGCAGCGTAGCTGTACAGGGTCTGTCACCCCCCCACTTT

d_call: -
clone_size: -
v_call: TRBV7-8
j_call: TRBJ2-2
cdr3_aa: CASSPPRDTGELFF
cdr3_nt: TGTGCCAGCAGCCCTCCAAGGGACACCGGGGAGCTGTTTTTT

d_call: TRBD1
clone_size: -
v_call: TRBV6-4
j_call: TRBJ2-7
cdr3_aa: CANPKMGTGRDEQYF
cdr3_nt: TGTGCCAACCCCAAGATGGGGACAGGGCGCGACGAGCAGTACTTC

d_call: -
clone_size: -
v_call: TRBV3-1
j_call: TRBJ1-5
cdr3_aa: CASSPPAGRREHF
cdr3_nt: TGTGCCAGCAGCCCCCCGGCGGGAAGGCGCGAGCATTTT

d_call: TRBD2
clone_size: -
v_call: TRBV6-1
j_call: TRBJ2-1
cdr3_aa: CASRRGGTSLSNEQFF
cdr3_nt: TGTGCCAGCAGACGGGGGGGGACTAGCCTTTCCAATGAGCAGTTCTTC

d_call: -
clone_size: many
v_call: TRBV3-1
j_call: TRBJ2-7
cdr3_aa: CASTHTKAAEQYF
cdr3_nt: TGTGCCAGCACCCACACTAAAGCGGCCGAGCAGTACTTC

d_call: -
clone_size: -
v_call: TRBV6-6
j_call: TRBJ2-3
cdr3_aa: CASKTGYSTDTQYF
cdr3_nt: TGTGCCAGCAAAACGGGGTATAGCACAGATACGCAGTATTTT

d_call: -
clone_size: many
v_call: TRBV12-3/TRBV12-4
j_call: TRBJ2-1
cdr3_aa: CASRPGRSSMGQFF
cdr3_nt: TGTGCCAGCAGACCGGGACGGTCTTCCATGGGGCAGTTCTTC

d_call: TRBD2
clone_size: -
v_call: TRBV7-9
j_call: TRBJ2-4
cdr3_aa: CASSFGGRGNIQYF
cdr3_nt: TGTGCCAGCAGCTTTGGTGGGAGGGGAAACATTCAGTACTTC

d_call: TRBD1
clone_size: -
v_call: TRBV20-1
j_call: TRBJ2-7
cdr3_aa: CSARDRGREEQYF
cdr3_nt: TGCAGTGCTAGAGACAGGGGGCGTGAAGAGCAGTACTTC

d_call: -
clone_size: -
v_call: TRBV5-1
j_call: TRBJ2-3
cdr3_aa: CASTRAVRTDTQYF
cdr3_nt: TGCGCCAGCACCCGAGCGGTGCGCACAGATACGCAGTATTTT

d_call: -
clone_size: -
v_call: TRBV6-2/TRBV6-3
j_call: TRBJ2-2
cdr3_aa: CASSYFEAGELFF
cdr3_nt: TGTGCCAGCAGTTACTTCGAGGCCGGGGAGCTGTTTTTT

d_call: TRBD1
clone_size: -
v_call: TRBV10-2
j_call: TRBJ2-1
cdr3_aa: CTSSKPGQGNNEQFF
cdr3_nt: TGCACCAGCAGTAAGCCGGGACAGGGAAACAATGAGCAGTTCTTC

d_call: -
clone_size: -
v_call: TRBV7-2
j_call: TRBJ1-5
cdr3_aa: CASSWGEEASNQPQHF
cdr3_nt: TGTGCCAGCAGCTGGGGGGAGGAAGCTAGCAATCAGCCCCAGCATTTT

d_call: -
clone_size: many
v_call: TRBV7-2
j_call: TRBJ1-1
cdr3_aa: CASSLGALNTEAFF
cdr3_nt: TGTGCCAGCAGCTTAGGGGCATTGAACACTGAAGCTTTCTTT

d_call: TRBD1
clone_size: -
v_call: TRBV29-1
j_call: TRBJ1-6
cdr3_aa: CSAPTGTGNSPLHF
cdr3_nt: TGCAGTGCTCCTACCGGGACAGGGAATTCACCCCTCCACTTT

d_call: TRBD1
clone_size: -
v_call: TRBV29-1
j_call: TRBJ2-1
cdr3_aa: CSVEGGTGAYNEQFF
cdr3_nt: TGCAGCGTTGAAGGTGGGACAGGGGCCTACAATGAGCAGTTCTTC

d_call: TRBD1
clone_size: many
v_call: TRBV20-1
j_call: TRBJ1-4
cdr3_aa: CSASPPPGTGSEKLFF
cdr3_nt: TGCAGTGCTAGCCCCCCGCCCGGGACAGGGAGTGAAAAACTGTTTTTT

d_call: -
clone_size: many
v_call: TRBV19
j_call: TRBJ2-7
cdr3_aa: CASSRGTPAGFEQYF
cdr3_nt: TGTGCCAGTAGTCGGGGGACACCCGCGGGGTTCGAGCAGTACTTC

d_call: -
clone_size: many
v_call: TRBV9
j_call: TRBJ2-1
cdr3_aa: CASSVAARHEQFF
cdr3_nt: TGTGCCAGCAGCGTAGCTGCCAGGCATGAGCAGTTCTTC

d_call: TRBD1
clone_size: once
v_call: TRBV19
j_call: TRBJ1-2
cdr3_aa: CASGQGPYGYTF
cdr3_nt: TGTGCCAGTGGACAGGGGCCCTATGGCTACACCTTC

d_call: -
clone_size: -
v_call: TRBV9
j_call: TRBJ2-5
cdr3_aa: CASSAAYLQETQYF
cdr3_nt: TGTGCCAGCAGCGCCGCCTACTTACAAGAGACCCAGTACTTC

d_call: -
clone_size: many
v_call: TRBV19
j_call: TRBJ1-2
cdr3_aa: CASSIDLGGFGGYTF
cdr3_nt: TGTGCCAGTAGTATAGATCTTGGAGGTTTCGGTGGCTACACCTTC

d_call: -
clone_size: many
v_call: TRBV29-1
j_call: TRBJ1-4
cdr3_aa: CSVSDTREKLFF
cdr3_nt: TGCAGCGTTTCGGACACCAGGGAAAAACTGTTTTTT

d_call: TRBD1
clone_size: many
v_call: TRBV6-2/TRBV6-3
j_call: TRBJ1-6
cdr3_aa: CASSPRDRGTTPLHF
cdr3_nt: TGTGCCAGCAGTCCGCGGGACAGGGGGACGACACCCCTCCACTTT

d_call: TRBD1
clone_size: -
v_call: TRBV5-6
j_call: TRBJ2-5
cdr3_aa: CASRGTGKTQYF
cdr3_nt: TGTGCCAGCAGGGGGACAGGGAAGACCCAGTACTTC

d_call: -
clone_size: -
v_call: TRBV6-1
j_call: TRBJ1-1
cdr3_aa: CASILRTVNTEAFF
cdr3_nt: TGTGCCAGCATTCTCAGGACAGTGAACACTGAAGCTTTCTTT

d_call: TRBD2
clone_size: many
v_call: TRBV4-3
j_call: TRBJ2-1
cdr3_aa: CASSQTSDYNEQFF
cdr3_nt: TGCGCCAGCAGCCAAACTAGCGACTACAATGAGCAGTTCTTC

d_call: TRBD1
clone_size: many
v_call: TRBV30
j_call: TRBJ2-7
cdr3_aa: CAWSVKRTGFDEQYF
cdr3_nt: TGTGCCTGGAGTGTAAAGCGGACAGGGTTCGACGAGCAGTACTTC

d_call: -
clone_size: many
v_call: TRBV2
j_call: TRBJ2-7
cdr3_aa: CASQRLGYEQYF
cdr3_nt: TGTGCCAGCCAGAGGCTAGGTTACGAGCAGTACTTC

d_call: -
clone_size: few
v_call: TRBV6-2/TRBV6-3
j_call: TRBJ2-2
cdr3_aa: CASSSLGPAGELFF
cdr3_nt: TGTGCCAGCAGTTCACTAGGACCGGCCGGGGAGCTGTTTTTT

d_call: -
clone_size: once
v_call: TRBV12-3/TRBV12-4
j_call: TRBJ2-5
cdr3_aa: CASSFLGRETQYF
cdr3_nt: TGTGCCAGCAGTTTCCTAGGTAGGGAGACCCAGTACTTC

d_call: -
clone_size: few
v_call: TRBV25-1
j_call: TRBJ2-7
cdr3_aa: CASSELLGTAGYEQYF
cdr3_nt: TGTGCCAGCAGTGAATTACTCGGGACAGCGGGGTACGAGCAGTACTTC

d_call: TRBD1
clone_size: -
v_call: TRBV2
j_call: TRBJ1-1
cdr3_aa: CASRYPGQGREAFF
cdr3_nt: TGTGCCAGCAGATATCCGGGACAGGGGCGAGAAGCTTTCTTT

d_call: -
clone_size: many
v_call: TRBV5-5
j_call: TRBJ1-4
cdr3_aa: CASSEGQYNEKLFF
cdr3_nt: TGTGCCAGCAGCGAGGGACAATATAATGAAAAACTGTTTTTT

d_call: TRBD1
clone_size: -
v_call: TRBV19
j_call: TRBJ1-6
cdr3_aa: CASSIAPGQGRSPLHF
cdr3_nt: TGTGCCAGTAGTATAGCTCCGGGACAGGGCCGTTCACCCCTCCACTTT

d_call: -
clone_size: many
v_call: TRBV15
j_call: TRBJ2-3
cdr3_aa: CATSRIRTDTQYF
cdr3_nt: TGTGCCACCAGCAGGATTCGCACAGATACGCAGTATTTT

d_call: -
clone_size: -
v_call: TRBV7-9
j_call: TRBJ2-2
cdr3_aa: CASSPTTTGELFF
cdr3_nt: TGTGCCAGCAGCCCCACCACGACAGGGGAGCTGTTTTTT

d_call: -
clone_size: -
v_call: TRBV5-4
j_call: TRBJ2-3
cdr3_aa: CASSPSAVADTDTQYF
cdr3_nt: TGTGCCAGCAGCCCCTCCGCGGTGGCGGACACAGATACGCAGTATTTT